Following are 9 T cell receptor beta chains from one sample sequenced in a study of metastatic and nonmetastatic thyroid tumors. TCRdb re-clonotyped the PCR reads via MiXCR. Of about 31,000 clones in the sample, roughly 19% were seen once. Thyroid surgery was preceded by no treatment in any patient. The specimen sequenced was blood. Receptor source: a female donor with papillary thyroid cancer or a benign thyroid nodule (not recorded which). Some clones in this sample may be carry-over from other donors' samples.

This clone showed up many times. V is TRBV15 and J is TRBJ1-4; D is ambiguous. CDR3 length: 15 amino acids. Trimming took off 3 bases at V and 4 bases at J, with 12 bases between the two ends. Germline V gives CDR1 LNHNV, CDR2 YYDKDF (reference sequence). CDR3 nucleotides: TGTGCCACCAGCAGGAGGGCGGGAAGTAATGAAAAACTGTTTTTT. It translates to CATSRRAGSNEKLFF.

There are a few counts of this clone. A read error may account for a junction end that differs from germline. The chain joins TRBV6-1 to TRBJ2-7; TRBD1 or TRBD2 may be the D gene (5 bases each). The CDR3 runs 14 residues. CDR1 and CDR2 (germline): MNHNS, SASEGT. The CDR3 loop reads CASSDRGVPYEQYF. CDR3 nucleotide sequence: TGCGCCAGCAGTGATCGGGGCGTCCCCTACGAGCAGTACTTC.

In this sample, this clone turned up many times. The chain couples TRBV6-1 to TRBJ1-3, with a tentative D call TRBD1 (5 bases). This CDR3 is built from 14 residues. Trimming removed 5 bases at V and 4 bases at J, with 12 bases between. Germline values: CDR1 MNHNS, CDR2 SASEGT. For the CDR3, the DNA is TGTGCCAGCAGTAGGGGATTCGCGGGAAACACCATATATTTT. This translates into CASSRGFAGNTIYF.

This clone was counted many times. This chain links TRBV7-3 with TRBJ1-1; D is unclear. The germline V gene has CDR1 SGHTA and CDR2 FQGTGA. This CDR3 region has 13 residues. Between the trimmed V and J ends, which lost 2 bases and 1 base, there was a span of 5 bases. The CDR3 coding sequence is TGTGCCAGCAGCTTAGAACCGAACACTGAAGCTTTCTTT. Translation gives CASSLEPNTEAFF.

The sample holds many counts of this clone. The chain combines TRBV20-1 with TRBJ1-5; no clear D gene. The CDR3 consists of 13 residues. Germline CDR1 and CDR2: DFQATT and SNEGSKA (reference sequence). Trimming took 7 bases from V and 3 from J, leaving 13 bases between them. The CDR3 nucleotides read TGCAGTGTCCCTGGCAGTAACAATCAGCCCCAGCATTTT. Its translation: CSVPGSNNQPQHF.

There are many counts of this clone. The rearrangement uses TRBV11-1 and TRBJ2-1; TRBD2 matches at 11 bases. With V trimmed by 4 bases and J by 5 bases, 4 bases remained unmatched. CDR1 is SGHAT, CDR2 FQDESV, per germline (reference sequence). CDR3 length: 15 residues. CDR3 DNA sequence: TGTGCCAGCAGCTCACTAGCGGGGGCACACAATGAGCAGTTCTTC. The encoded protein is CASSSLAGAHNEQFF.

This clone was seen ten or more times. The chain couples TRBV2 to TRBJ2-1; possible D gene TRBD2, 6 bases. V dropped 5 bases and J dropped 6 bases, with 17 bases sitting between them. Germline V CDR1 and CDR2: SNHLY, FYNNEI. The CDR3 contains 15 residues. The CDR3, as DNA: TGTGCCAGCAGTTCTACCGGGACTCGACGCAATGAGCAGTTCTTC. Translation gives CASSSTGTRRNEQFF.

V is TRBV6-1 and J is TRBJ2-7; D tentatively fits TRBD1 or TRBD2 (7 bases each). The CDR3 extends over 16 amino acids. Germline CDR1 is MNHNS and CDR2 is SASEGT. V was clipped by 5 bases and J by 2 bases, with 19 bases between them. The DNA for the CDR3 is TGTGCCAGCAGTCCAACAGGGGCCAGCGGGACCTACGAGCAGTACTTC. Protein product: CASSPTGASGTYEQYF.

The gene calls are TRBV11-1 and TRBJ2-1, with TRBD1 matching over 7 bases. V lost 1 base to trimming and J lost 5 bases; unmatched junction nucleotides: 5. Germline values: CDR1 SGHAT, CDR2 FQDESV (reference sequence). This CDR3 has 15 amino acids. CDR3 in DNA: TGTGCCAGCAGCTTAGTACAGGGGCTCCACAATGAGCAGTTCTTC. Protein: CASSLVQGLHNEQFF.